These 8 T cell receptor beta chains share one sample of origin, sequenced in a study of cytomegalovirus exposure and HLA in healthy donors (dated by TCRdb to the late 2010s). Libraries were prepared through the immunoSEQ multiplex PCR assay. The multiplex PCR relied on a mix of 60 forward primers for TCR Vbeta segments and 13 reverse primers for TCR Jbeta segments. This immuneACCESS table, as held by TCRdb, lists in-frame sequences with V and J called but not all clones. Of the missing ones, under half trace to an unresolved V gene in checked studies; the others have no known cause. In all, the sample holds some 160,000 clones, and approximately 88% of those were seen once. Approximately 1.5% of the sample is in the top ten clones. Sequencing used PBMCs. These receptors came from a woman younger than 35 in good health and CMV-seronegative.

The V call is TRBV6-1, the J call TRBJ1-2; weak D call: TRBD1 (6 bases). This CDR3 has 13 amino acids. The V end lost 1 base, the J end lost 4 bases, and 7 bases lay between the germline ends. Germline CDR1 MNHNS, CDR2 SASEGT. The CDR3 here is CASSEGQVYGYTF. The CDR3 DNA sequence: TGTGCCAGCAGTGAAGGACAGGTCTATGGCTACACCTTC.

The V call is TRBV7-2, the J call TRBJ2-6; no clear D. Germline V lookup: CDR1 SGHTA, CDR2 FQGNSA. V was clipped by 1 base and J by 0 bases, with 4 bases between them. The CDR3 spans 15 residues. CDR3 in amino acids: CASSLVSSGANVLTF. DNA for the CDR3: TGTGCCAGCAGCTTAGTGAGCTCTGGGGCCAACGTCCTGACTTTC.

CDR3 nucleotides: TGTGCCAGCAAACAGGCGGGGGATAATGAAAAACTGTTTTTT. It yields the protein CASKQAGDNEKLFF. The chain carries TRBV6-1 and TRBJ1-4; TRBD1 might be the D (5 bases). Germline values: CDR1 MNHNS, CDR2 SASEGT. V was clipped by 7 bases and J by 4 bases, with 13 bases between them. The CDR3 runs 14 residues.

As for this clone: This sample also contains other DNA sequences that code for the same CDR3. This rearrangement joins TRBV6-5 to TRBJ2-3, with TRBD1 matching 9 bases. Germline loops: CDR1 MNHEY, CDR2 SVGAGI. V shed 4 bases and J 4 bases; nucleotides not matched to a gene: 6. The CDR3 length is 15 residues. The CDR3 loop reads CASSSTGGASDTQYF. CDR3 nucleotides: TGTGCCAGCAGTTCCACAGGGGGCGCATCAGATACGCAGTATTTT.

J is TRBJ2-2 and V is TRBV6-5, with 8 positions matching TRBD1. V gave up 7 bases and J gave up 5 bases; unmatched junction bases: 6. The CDR3 contains 14 residues. Germline lookup yields CDR1 MNHEY and CDR2 SVGAGI. CDR3 amino acids: CASNQGARTGELFF. Here the CDR3 DNA reads TGTGCCAGCAACCAGGGGGCGCGGACCGGGGAGCTGTTTTTT.

The V gene is TRBV28, the J gene TRBJ1-5; D is possibly TRBD1 (6 bases). This CDR3 spans 15 amino acids. In germline, CDR1 is MDHEN, CDR2 SYDVKM. V was cut by 5 bases and J by 2 bases, with 13 bases left in between. The CDR3 sequence: CASSPYRVGNQPQHF. As DNA, the CDR3 is TGTGCCAGCAGTCCATACAGGGTTGGCAATCAGCCCCAGCATTTT.

V usage is TRBV27 and J usage is TRBJ1-2, with 7 positions matching TRBD1. The germline CDR1 and CDR2 sequences are MNHEY and SMNVEV (reference sequence). The J segment lost 4 bases and the V segment lost 8 bases, leaving 13 bases of the junction unmatched. CDR3 length equals 15 residues. CDR3 nucleotide sequence: TGTGCCAGCGTTTCGGGTACAGGGGACGGCTATGGCTACACCTTC. Translation gives CASVSGTGDGYGYTF.

The rearrangement joins TRBV9 to TRBJ2-1; 7 bases fit TRBD1. CDR1 is SGDLS, CDR2 YYNGEE, per germline. Trimming at V came to 0 bases and at J to 4 bases, leaving 4 bases not matched to a gene. This CDR3 spans 15 amino acids. CDR3: CASSVGQGVYNEQFF. CDR3 sequence (DNA): TGTGCCAGCAGCGTAGGTCAGGGGGTGTACAATGAGCAGTTCTTC.